This T cell receptor beta chain comes out of a study of blood T cell repertoires in COVID-19 (dated by TCRdb to 2018 to 2021). Turning to the overall study: The collaborator samples originated in the United States, Italy and Spain and spanned the acute and convalescent phases of COVID-19. The material from the prospective study consisted of cDNA or gDNA derived from T cells, B-cell-depleted T cells, or PBMCs. The samples were drawn from two sources: the first 160 participants of the ongoing ImmuneRACE study, and over 950 subjects contributed by 6 global collaborators. The repertoires were released in a freely available public database meant as a resource for research on the immune response to SARS-CoV-2. The sample metadata nearly always contained a de-identified subject ID, COVID-19 status, age in years and sex. Subjects who had been exposed to COVID-19, were actively infected with it, or had recovered from it provided the deeply sampled blood TCRbeta repertoires that made up the dataset. HLA class I and class II types, where available, came from metadata supplied by the sample provider rather than from assay-based typing. General conclusions and limits of the study: How much clinical and demographic metadata was included differed by source and by participant, and the metadata was provided uncurated.

One collaborating source in Seattle enrolled patients during active infection and followed them longitudinally through the course of disease. Each collaborating institution followed its own protocols to collect whole blood in K2EDTA tubes. For TCRbeta analysis, collaborators shipped samples in one of three forms: frozen whole blood, isolated PBMCs, or DNA extracted from either of those sample types. TCRbeta CDR3 regions were amplified from genomic DNA using the immunoSEQ Assay, a bias-controlled multiplex PCR. On the study's bioinformatics: Within the assay, amplification of reference gene primers was used to estimate how many nucleated cells each sample contained. Sequence reads were collapsed and filtered to measure the absolute abundance of every unique TCRbeta CDR3 rearrangement. Productive Simpson clonality was computed per sample as the square root of Simpson's diversity index over productive rearrangements. TCRdb took over this immuneACCESS table, retaining in-frame rearrangements with V and J assigned. Such tables are incomplete; in checked studies, under half of the missing clones stem from an unresolved V gene, and the remainder is unexplained. V and J calls and clone size are copied from that table; D and trimming were computed from the DNA. The sample data list tens of thousands of clones, and roughly 90% of these were observed just once. The ten most abundant clones make up approximately 7.9% of the sample.

V trim: 5 bases; J trim: 7 bases; unmatched bases: 6. From the germline V gene, CDR1 is MNHEY and CDR2 is SVGAGI. The CDR3 contains 15 residues, cysteine and phenylalanine counted. Just the 45-base CDR3 DNA is kept, in frame starting at base 1. This clone was seen just once. What this receptor recognizes is not known. The record has no base qualities; no much larger clone is one base away. Sequencing was carried out using peripheral blood. The receptor was derived from a man aged 55 to 70 with COVID-19, enrolled during active disease. Recombination linked TRBV6-5 to TRBJ1-6, with TRBD1 matching 9 junction bases. The nucleotide sequence reads TGTGCCAGCAGTACACAGGGGGCGCCGAATTCACCCCTCCACTTT. This sequence encodes CASSTQGAPNSPLHF.